The present T cell receptor beta chain was sequenced within a study of cytomegalovirus exposure and HLA in healthy donors. Study-wide context: Across a few hundred genotyped donors, approximately 80% landed in the Caucasian-associated ancestry cluster. Study-level findings and limits: In a later analysis, HLA-C alleles had the fewest associated TCRs, DRB1 alleles the most. A later analysis reported that several of the most significant clusters appeared to be linked to common viral pathogens, among them Epstein-Barr virus. There was a cluster of highly shared sequence variants that was likely a sequencing artifact.

The PCR contained 60 Vbeta and 13 Jbeta primers. The repertoire was sequenced with immunoSEQ multiplex PCR; TCRdb's copy has only in-frame clones and lacks some. This table holds some 66,000 clones, over 70% found once. Trimming shortened V by 4 bases and J by 4 bases, and 10 bases separated the two germline ends. There are 13 residues in the CDR3. Germline CDR1 and CDR2: SGHAT and FQNNGV. This clone was found a few times. What it recognizes is unknown. Sample: PBMCs. The chain uses TRBV11-2 and TRBJ2-5; no reliable D call. This clonotype originated in a man in his sixties in good health and CMV-seropositive. CDR3 bases: TGTGCCAGCAGCTCCTCTCTGGCAGAGACCCAGTACTTC. Residues: CASSSSLAETQYF.